This entry lists 9 T cell receptor beta chains sequenced from one sample in a study of T cells in Graves' hyperthyroidism and ophthalmopathy. The investigators amplified TCR beta CDR3 regions from RNA transcripts. In the first-round RT-PCR of the TCR CDR3, the HTBI primer set was used. TCRdb reanalysed the multiplex PCR reads using MiXCR and keeps one entry per CDR3 protein. The sample shows 200,000 to 250,000 distinct CDR3 sequences, roughly 17% of them seen only once. Sequenced sample: blood. These receptors originate from a woman between 18 and 30 years old with Graves' ophthalmopathy.

The J gene is TRBJ1-2, the V gene TRBV12-3 or TRBV12-4; TRBD1 matches 8 bases. This CDR3 is 15 amino acids long. Losses at the gene ends were 5 bases for V and 2 bases for J; bases not matched to a gene: 7. For the CDR3, the DNA is TGTGCCAGCAGTCGGGCAGGGGGCCTCAACTATGGCTACACCTTC. Translating gives CASSRAGGLNYGYTF.

This clonotype came up many times. The chain carries TRBV3-1 and TRBJ2-5; TRBD1 might be the D (6 bases). This CDR3 is 15 amino acids long. V lost 3 bases to trimming and J lost 1 base, with 12 bases between them. CDR1 LGHDT and CDR2 YNNKEL come from the germline V gene (reference sequence). The chain's CDR3 is CASSHRGAVQETQYF. DNA of the CDR3: TGTGCCAGCAGCCACAGGGGAGCGGTCCAAGAGACCCAGTACTTC.

This clonotype was seen repeatedly, ten times or more. The V and J genes are TRBV7-2 and TRBJ1-4; no firm D call. Germline CDR1 and CDR2: SGHTA and FQGNSA. The CDR3 covers 12 residues. V lost 5 bases, J lost 10 bases, and 11 bases lay in between. The CDR3 DNA reads as TGTGCCAGCAGCCGGGATTCGGGAAAACTGTTTTTT. Residues: CASSRDSGKLFF.

This clonotype was seen at least ten times. The V and J genes are TRBV10-3 and TRBJ1-2; D perhaps matches TRBD1 (5 bases). CDR1 is ENHRY, CDR2 SYGVKD, per germline. The CDR3 has 17 residues. V was pared by 2 bases and J by 0 bases, with 16 bases between. In DNA form, the CDR3 reads TGTGCCATCAGTGAGGGGGGTGGACAAAGAGCTAACTATGGCTACACCTTC. Its translation is CAISEGGGQRANYGYTF.

In this sample, this clonotype turned up many times. The chain recombines TRBV20-1 with TRBJ1-1; D is undetermined. The CDR3 contains 13 residues. V was cut by 2 bases and J by 2 bases, with 9 bases left in between. Germline CDR1 reads DFQATT; CDR2 reads SNEGSKA (reference sequence). This chain's CDR3 is CSARRDYNTEAFF. The CDR3 bases are TGCAGTGCTAGACGTGATTATAACACTGAAGCTTTCTTT.

This clonotype was observed a few times. The chain carries TRBV9 and TRBJ2-3; 7 bases are a match to TRBD1. Germline V gene sequence: CDR1 SGDLS, CDR2 YYNGEE. The J segment lost 3 bases and the V segment lost 3 bases, leaving 4 bases of the junction unmatched. This CDR3 is 14 amino acids long. DNA for the CDR3: TGTGCCAGCAGCGCAACAGGGGCGACAGATACGCAGTATTTT. Its protein product is CASSATGATDTQYF.

The chain combines TRBV27 with TRBJ2-5, with TRBD1 as a possible D gene (5 bases). The CDR3 totals 15 residues. The germline V and J ends were trimmed by 5 bases and 4 bases, with 17 bases remaining between them. In germline, CDR1 is MNHEY, CDR2 SMNVEV (reference sequence). For the CDR3, the DNA is TGTGCCAGCAGTCCGAGCCCAGGGCAACTAGAGACCCAGTACTTC. Protein sequence: CASSPSPGQLETQYF.

This rearrangement joins TRBV2 to TRBJ1-4; TRBD1 aligns across 9 bases. This CDR3 is built from 16 residues. CDR1 and CDR2 from the germline V gene are SNHLY and FYNNEI. V lost 6 bases, J lost 7 bases, and 12 bases stayed unmatched. Here the CDR3 DNA reads TGTGCCAGCAGGCCGGGACAGGGCCATATAGGTGAAAAACTGTTTTTT. As protein: CASRPGQGHIGEKLFF.

This clonotype was counted ten times or more. CDR3 amino acids: CASSLQPGANVLTF. DNA for the CDR3: TGCGCCAGCAGCCTTCAACCTGGGGCCAACGTCCTGACTTTC. The chain is built from TRBV5-1 and TRBJ2-6; D is unresolved. The CDR3 consists of 14 residues. Deletions cut 4 bases from V and 2 bases from J, with 7 bases between. Germline-derived CDR1 and CDR2 are SGHRS and YFSETQ.